This T cell receptor beta chain emerged from a study of blood T cell repertoires in COVID-19. Using immunoSEQ multiplex PCR, the repertoire was profiled, and TCRdb retains in-frame clones only, with some absent. The repertoire consists of 200,000 to 250,000 clones, with about nine tenths occurring once and the leading ten covering over 0.65%. CDR1 and CDR2 (germline): SGHDT, YYEEEE. V was pared by 4 bases and J by 0 bases, with 12 bases of the junction left unmatched. The CDR3 runs 17 residues. Seattle enrolled patients during active infection and tracked them longitudinally. The chain recombines TRBV5-6 with TRBJ1-2; TRBD1 agrees at 7 bases. Sequencing was done on a sample of peripheral blood. This receptor was identified in a man aged 30 to 45 with COVID-19, enrolled during active disease. The CDR3 spells CASSPPLRGRANYGYTF. The DNA for the CDR3 is TGTGCCAGCAGCCCACCCTTGAGGGGGCGAGCTAACTATGGCTACACCTTC.